Presented here are 5 T cell receptor beta chains from one specimen sequenced in a study of T cell responses to AZD1222 COVID-19 vaccine. Repertoires were generated with immunoSEQ multiplex PCR, while TCRdb's copy carries only in-frame clones and drops some. This table holds about 30,000 clones, approximately 93% found once. This material consisted of peripheral blood, taken on day 0 of AZD1222 vaccination. These receptors were collected from an adult in good health.

This chain links TRBV7-2 with TRBJ2-7; 12 positions match TRBD2. Trimming at V came to 2 bases and at J to 6 bases, leaving 2 bases not matched to a gene. Germline loops: CDR1 SGHTA, CDR2 FQGNSA. CDR3 length: 14 residues. CDR3: CASSLLAGGREQYF. CDR3 nucleotides: TGTGCCAGCAGCTTACTAGCGGGAGGGCGCGAGCAGTACTTC.

The chain recombines TRBV10-3 with TRBJ2-1; 12 nucleotides agree with TRBD1. Germline CDR1 reads ENHRY; CDR2 reads SYGVKD. The CDR3 is 14 residues long. J lost 7 bases, V lost 4 bases, and 2 bases had no gene match. The CDR3 DNA sequence: TGTGCCATCAGTGGGGACAGGGGGCCTAATGAGCAGTTCTTC. As protein: CAISGDRGPNEQFF.

This clone was seen a single time. The chain carries TRBV29-1 and TRBJ1-1, with no clear D. V shed 6 bases and J shed 0 bases, with 8 bases lying between them. Germline CDR1 reads SQVTM; CDR2 reads ANQGSEA. The CDR3 length is 12 residues. The CDR3 nucleotides are TGCAGCGTGACCCATCTGAACACTGAAGCTTTCTTT. Translation: CSVTHLNTEAFF.

This clone occurred once. The chain has TRBV11-2 and TRBJ1-2; 8 bases map to TRBD1. The CDR3 contains 14 residues. Unmatched junction bases numbered 7, after V lost 5 bases and J lost 5 bases. The germline gives CDR1 SGHAT, CDR2 FQNNGV. The CDR3 DNA sequence: TGTGCCAGCAGCAAGACAGGGGTGGGATATGGCTACACCTTC. Amino acid sequence: CASSKTGVGYGYTF.

The chain has TRBV6-9 and TRBJ2-2; 7 positions match TRBD2. There are 14 residues in the CDR3. The V segment lost 10 bases and the J segment 4 bases; nucleotides outside the gene matches: 9. In germline, CDR1 is MNHGY, CDR2 SVAAGI. DNA for the CDR3: TGTGCCACCGTGCTTTGCGGGAGCACCGGGGAGCTGTTTTTT. Residues: CATVLCGSTGELFF.